This TCR beta chain was documented in a study of CD8 T cells in Susac syndrome. Regarding the study as a whole: The CD4+ T cell repertoires of Susac syndrome were found to show no clonal expansion.

This clonotype was picked up one time. Its cognate antigen is unknown. RNA in amounts of about 0.5 to 1 ug was reverse transcribed with random hexamers. TCRdb redid the calling of the immunoSEQ multiplex PCR reads with MiXCR, one entry per CDR3 protein. The data hold more than 150,000 distinct CDR3 sequences, with about 94% observed a single time. The V gene's germline CDR1 is MNHEY and CDR2 SVGAGI. The length of the CDR3 is 18 residues. The V and J ends lost 2 bases and 0 bases respectively, with 17 bases between them. The sample taken for sequencing was CD4+ T cells from PBMCs. The rearrangement links TRBV6-5 to TRBJ1-5, with D maybe TRBD1 (6 bases). The source is a human donor with Susac syndrome. In DNA, the CDR3 is TGTGCCAGCAGTTACGGGGTGGGGGGGCTGTATAGCAATCAGCCCCAGCATTTT. Amino acid sequence: CASSYGVGGLYSNQPQHF.